These T cell receptor beta chains were read from a single sample in a study of CD8 T cells in Susac syndrome. Via MiXCR, TCRdb re-called the immunoSEQ multiplex PCR reads, giving one row per CDR3 protein. The sample gives some 76,000 distinct CDR3 sequences, 90% to 95% of which show up once; less than 0.55% is in the top ten. Sequencing was carried out using CD8+ T cells from PBMCs. Receptors were obtained from a human donor with multiple sclerosis. Both conserved end residues are part of each CDR3. The D gene is left open where the match is weak. The size of a clone is reported for some rows only, either as once, few or many, or as a class for expanded clones.

size	D	J	V	CDR3	DNA
-	TRBD2	TRBJ2-1	TRBV7-3	CASSTGLAGAYNEQFF	TGTGCCAGCAGCACGGGACTAGCGGGAGCTTACAATGAGCAGTTCTTC
-	-	TRBJ1-1	TRBV5-1	CASSFGHLNTEAFF	TGCGCCAGCAGCTTCGGGCACCTGAACACTGAAGCTTTCTTT
-	-	TRBJ2-2	TRBV6-5	CASSYSGQASIRSGELFF	TGTGCCAGCAGTTACTCCGGGCAGGCATCGATTCGTTCCGGGGAGCTGTTTTTT
-	-	TRBJ1-5	TRBV6-5	CASSSTGSWDQPQHF	TGTGCCAGCAGTTCGACAGGCTCTTGGGATCAGCCCCAGCATTTT
-	-	TRBJ2-5	TRBV12-3/TRBV12-4	CASSSGGGTETQYF	TGTGCCAGCAGTTCCGGTGGGGGAACCGAGACCCAGTACTTC
-	-	TRBJ1-5	TRBV20-1	CSAREARDFGQPQHF	TGCAGTGCTAGAGAGGCCAGGGATTTTGGTCAGCCCCAGCATTTT
-	TRBD1	TRBJ1-2	TRBV10-2	CASSEPGTVSNYGYTF	TGCGCCAGCAGTGAGCCCGGGACAGTATCTAACTATGGCTACACCTTC
-	TRBD1	TRBJ2-2	TRBV13	CASSFENRGIGGELFF	TGTGCCAGCAGCTTTGAAAACAGGGGAATAGGCGGGGAGCTGTTTTTT
-	-	TRBJ2-7	TRBV11-2	CASSPMGGQYEQYF	TGTGCCAGCAGCCCGATGGGAGGACAATACGAGCAGTACTTC
-	TRBD1	TRBJ2-7	TRBV20-1	CSAADRDRAPYEQYF	TGCAGTGCTGCAGACCGGGACAGGGCGCCTTACGAGCAGTACTTC
-	TRBD2	TRBJ2-1	TRBV19	CASSTGGRNEQFF	TGTGCCAGTAGTACGGGGGGTAGGAATGAGCAGTTCTTC
-	TRBD1	TRBJ1-4	TRBV11-1	CASRGTDNEKLFF	TGTGCCAGCAGGGGGACAGATAATGAAAAACTGTTTTTT
-	-	TRBJ2-3	TRBV7-9	CASSLGGHREWNTQYF	TGTGCCAGCAGCTTAGGAGGCCATAGGGAGTGGAATACGCAGTATTTT
-	-	TRBJ2-3	TRBV12-3/TRBV12-4	CASSLVPRDLDTQYF	TGTGCCAGCAGTTTAGTTCCGCGGGACCTAGATACGCAGTATTTT
-	TRBD2	TRBJ2-5	TRBV10-1	CATPGLAGRETQYF	TGCGCCACCCCGGGACTAGCGGGCCGGGAGACCCAGTACTTC
-	-	TRBJ1-4	TRBV28	CASSTHYRETNEKLFF	TGTGCCAGCAGTACACACTACAGGGAGACTAATGAAAAACTGTTTTTT
-	-	TRBJ2-6	TRBV19	CASSPTGLSGANVLTF	TGTGCCAGTAGTCCCACAGGTCTCTCTGGGGCCAACGTCCTGACTTTC
-	-	TRBJ1-5	TRBV27	CATAKVSQGRYGSNQPQHF	TGTGCCACCGCAAAAGTTAGTCAGGGGCGCTACGGTAGCAATCAGCCCCAGCATTTT
-	-	TRBJ2-1	TRBV6-2/TRBV6-3	CASTWALYNEQFF	TGTGCCAGCACATGGGCGCTTTACAATGAGCAGTTCTTC
-	TRBD1	TRBJ1-5	TRBV30	CAWSAGQGDQPQHF	TGTGCCTGGAGTGCTGGGCAGGGGGATCAGCCCCAGCATTTT
once	TRBD1	TRBJ2-5	TRBV19	CASTPGGPQEETQYF	TGTGCCAGTACCCCAGGGGGCCCCCAGGAGGAGACCCAGTACTTC
-	TRBD1	TRBJ1-2	TRBV28	CASSPDRERYGYTF	TGTGCCAGCAGCCCGGACAGGGAGCGTTATGGCTACACCTTC
-	-	TRBJ1-1	TRBV29-1	CSVDFLNTEAFF	TGCAGCGTTGACTTTCTGAACACTGAAGCTTTCTTT
-	TRBD2	TRBJ2-2	TRBV4-3	CASSQERAGAGELFF	TGCGCCAGCAGCCAAGAAAGAGCGGGAGCCGGGGAGCTGTTTTTT